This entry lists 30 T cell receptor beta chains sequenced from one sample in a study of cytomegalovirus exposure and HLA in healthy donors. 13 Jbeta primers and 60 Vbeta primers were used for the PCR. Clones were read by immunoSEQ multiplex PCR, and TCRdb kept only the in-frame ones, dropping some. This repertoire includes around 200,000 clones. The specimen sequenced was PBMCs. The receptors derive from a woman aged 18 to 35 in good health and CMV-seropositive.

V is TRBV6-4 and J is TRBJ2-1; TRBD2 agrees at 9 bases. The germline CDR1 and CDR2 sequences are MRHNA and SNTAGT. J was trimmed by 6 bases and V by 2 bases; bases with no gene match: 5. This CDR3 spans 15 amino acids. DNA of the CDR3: TGTGCCAGCAGTGACAGAGGCGGGGGGGGCAATGAGCAGTTCTTC. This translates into CASSDRGGGGNEQFF.

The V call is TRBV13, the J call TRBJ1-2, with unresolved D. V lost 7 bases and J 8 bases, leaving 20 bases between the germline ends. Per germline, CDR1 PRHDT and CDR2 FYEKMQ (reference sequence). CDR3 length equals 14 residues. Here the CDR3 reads CASKISGIPEGYTF. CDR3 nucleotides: TGTGCCAGCAAAATATCCGGGATCCCGGAGGGCTACACCTTC. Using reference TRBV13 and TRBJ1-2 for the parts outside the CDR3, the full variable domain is AAGVIQSPRHLIKEKRETATLKCYPIPRHDTVYWYQQGPGQDPQFLISFYEKMQSDKGSIPDRFSAQQFSDYHSELNMSSLELGDSALYFCASKISGIPEGYTFGSGTRLTVV.

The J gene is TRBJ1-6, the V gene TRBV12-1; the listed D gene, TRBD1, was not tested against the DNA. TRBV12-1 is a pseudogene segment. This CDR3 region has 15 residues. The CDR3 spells CASSPEDRGGSPLHF. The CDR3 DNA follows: TGTGCCAGCAGCCCCGAGGACAGGGGTGGTTCACCCCTCCACTTT.

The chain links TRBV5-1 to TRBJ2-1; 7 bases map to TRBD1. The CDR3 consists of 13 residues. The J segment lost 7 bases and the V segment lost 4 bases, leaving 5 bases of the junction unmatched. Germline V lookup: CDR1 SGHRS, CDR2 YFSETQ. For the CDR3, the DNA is TGCGCCAGCAGCACCGCCAGGGGGAATGAGCAGTTCTTC. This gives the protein CASSTARGNEQFF.

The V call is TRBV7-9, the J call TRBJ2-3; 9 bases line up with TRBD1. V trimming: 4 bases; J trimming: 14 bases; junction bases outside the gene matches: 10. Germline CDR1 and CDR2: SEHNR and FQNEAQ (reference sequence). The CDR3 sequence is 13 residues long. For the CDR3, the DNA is TGTGCCAGCAGCTCCCCAGGACAGGGGTTTCGGTATTTT. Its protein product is CASSSPGQGFRYF.

CDR3 loop: CASSLDRERGNTEAFF. As DNA, the CDR3 is TGTGCCAGTAGCCTGGACAGGGAAAGGGGGAACACTGAAGCTTTCTTT. The rearrangement uses TRBV19 and TRBJ1-1, with 8 positions matching TRBD1. CDR3 length equals 16 residues. Germline V CDR1 and CDR2: LNHDA, SQIVND (reference sequence). V lost 6 bases, J lost 1 base, and 10 bases stayed unmatched.

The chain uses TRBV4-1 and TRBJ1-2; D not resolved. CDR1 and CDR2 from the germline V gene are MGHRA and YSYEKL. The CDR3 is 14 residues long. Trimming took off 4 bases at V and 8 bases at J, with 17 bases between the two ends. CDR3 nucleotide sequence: TGCGCCAGCAGCCCCCAGATAGAGCCCGGGGGCTACACCTTC. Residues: CASSPQIEPGGYTF.

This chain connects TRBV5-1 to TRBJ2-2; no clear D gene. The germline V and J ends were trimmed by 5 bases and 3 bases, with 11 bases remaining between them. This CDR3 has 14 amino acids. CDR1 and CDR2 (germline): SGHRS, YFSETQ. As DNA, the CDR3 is TGCGCCAGCAGTATCGTAGTGGACACCGGGGAGCTGTTTTTT. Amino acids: CASSIVVDTGELFF.

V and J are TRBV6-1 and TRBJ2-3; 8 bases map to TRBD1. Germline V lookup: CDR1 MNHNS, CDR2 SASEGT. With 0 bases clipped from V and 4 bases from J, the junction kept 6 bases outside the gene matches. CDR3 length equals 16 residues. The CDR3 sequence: CASSEAGQAVADTQYF. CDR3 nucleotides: TGTGCCAGCAGTGAAGCGGGACAGGCCGTAGCAGATACGCAGTATTTT.

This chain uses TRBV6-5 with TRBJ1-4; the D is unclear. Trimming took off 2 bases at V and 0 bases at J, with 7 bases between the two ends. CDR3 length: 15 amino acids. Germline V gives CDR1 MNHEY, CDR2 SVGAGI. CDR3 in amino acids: CASSYRGATNEKLFF. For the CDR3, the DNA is TGTGCCAGCAGTTACCGGGGAGCAACTAATGAAAAACTGTTTTTT.

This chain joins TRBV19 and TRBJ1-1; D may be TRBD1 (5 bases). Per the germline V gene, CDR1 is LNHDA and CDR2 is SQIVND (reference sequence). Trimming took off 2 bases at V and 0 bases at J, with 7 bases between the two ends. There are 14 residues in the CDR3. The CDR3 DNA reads TGTGCCAGTAGTATAAGGGGTATGAACACTGAAGCTTTCTTT. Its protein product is CASSIRGMNTEAFF.

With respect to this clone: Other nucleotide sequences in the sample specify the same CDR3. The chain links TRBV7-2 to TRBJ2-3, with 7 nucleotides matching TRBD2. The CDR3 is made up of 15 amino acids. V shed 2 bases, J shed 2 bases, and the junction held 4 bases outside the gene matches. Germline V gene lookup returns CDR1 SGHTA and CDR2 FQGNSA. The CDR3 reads CASSLWAGATDTQYF. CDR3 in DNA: TGTGCCAGCAGCTTATGGGCGGGAGCCACAGATACGCAGTATTTT.

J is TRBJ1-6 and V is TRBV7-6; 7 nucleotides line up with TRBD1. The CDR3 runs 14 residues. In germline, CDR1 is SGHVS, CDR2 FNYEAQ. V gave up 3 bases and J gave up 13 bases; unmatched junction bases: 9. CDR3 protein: CASSFDRDVPPLHF. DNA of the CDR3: TGTGCCAGCAGCTTCGACAGGGACGTACCTCCCCTCCACTTT.

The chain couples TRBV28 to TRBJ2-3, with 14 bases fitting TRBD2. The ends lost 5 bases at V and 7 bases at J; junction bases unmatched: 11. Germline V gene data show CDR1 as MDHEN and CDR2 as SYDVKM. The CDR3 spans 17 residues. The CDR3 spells CASSPLTSGRARYTQYF. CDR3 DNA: TGTGCCAGCAGTCCCTTGACTAGCGGGAGGGCCAGGTATACGCAGTATTTT.

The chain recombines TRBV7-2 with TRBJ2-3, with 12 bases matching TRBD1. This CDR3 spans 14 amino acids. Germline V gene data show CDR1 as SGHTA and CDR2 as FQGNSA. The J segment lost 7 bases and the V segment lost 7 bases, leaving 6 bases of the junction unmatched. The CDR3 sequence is CASIRDRGRNTQYF. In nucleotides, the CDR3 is TGTGCCAGCATCCGGGACAGGGGGCGAAATACGCAGTATTTT. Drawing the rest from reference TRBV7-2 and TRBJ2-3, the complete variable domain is GAGVSQSPSNKVTEKGKDVELRCDPISGHTALYWYRQSLGQGLEFLIYFQGNSAPDKSGLPSDRFSAERTGGSVSTLTIQRTQQEDSAVYLCASIRDRGRNTQYFGPGTRLTVL.

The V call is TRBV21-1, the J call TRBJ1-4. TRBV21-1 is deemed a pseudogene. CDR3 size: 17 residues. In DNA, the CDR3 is TGTGCCAGCAGCACTCTCGGGGGACCTGCAGCTAATGAAAAACTGTTTTTT. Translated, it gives CASSTLGGPAANEKLFF.

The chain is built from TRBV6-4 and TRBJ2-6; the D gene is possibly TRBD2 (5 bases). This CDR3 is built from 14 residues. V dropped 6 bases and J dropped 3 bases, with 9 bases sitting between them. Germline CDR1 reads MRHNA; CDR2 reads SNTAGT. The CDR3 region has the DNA TGTGCCAGCAGACCCGAGGGTGGGGCCAACGTCCTGACTTTC. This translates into CASRPEGGANVLTF.

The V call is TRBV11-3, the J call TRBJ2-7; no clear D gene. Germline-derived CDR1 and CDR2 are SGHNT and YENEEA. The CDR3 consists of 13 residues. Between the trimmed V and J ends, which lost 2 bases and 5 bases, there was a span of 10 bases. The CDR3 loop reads CASSLRVLDEQYF. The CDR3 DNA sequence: TGTGCCAGCAGCTTACGGGTTTTGGACGAGCAGTACTTC.

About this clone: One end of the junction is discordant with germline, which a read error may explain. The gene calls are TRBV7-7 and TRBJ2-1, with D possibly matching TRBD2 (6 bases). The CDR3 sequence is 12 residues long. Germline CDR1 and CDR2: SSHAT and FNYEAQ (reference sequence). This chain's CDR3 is CASSPEGNEQFF. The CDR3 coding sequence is TGTGCTAGCAGCCCGGAGGGGAATGAGCAGTTCTTC.

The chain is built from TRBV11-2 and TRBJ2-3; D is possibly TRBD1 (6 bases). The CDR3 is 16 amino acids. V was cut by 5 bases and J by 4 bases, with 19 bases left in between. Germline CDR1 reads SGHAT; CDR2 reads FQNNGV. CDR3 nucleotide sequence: TGTGCCAGCAGCCTAGGGTCAGGGGTTGTTGCAGATACGCAGTATTTT. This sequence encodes CASSLGSGVVADTQYF. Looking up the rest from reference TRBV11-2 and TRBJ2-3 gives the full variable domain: EAGVAQSPRYKIIEKRQSVAFWCNPISGHATLYWYQQILGQGPKLLIQFQNNGVVDDSQLPKDRFSAERLKGVDSTLKIQPAKLEDSAVYLCASSLGSGVVADTQYFGPGTRLTVL.

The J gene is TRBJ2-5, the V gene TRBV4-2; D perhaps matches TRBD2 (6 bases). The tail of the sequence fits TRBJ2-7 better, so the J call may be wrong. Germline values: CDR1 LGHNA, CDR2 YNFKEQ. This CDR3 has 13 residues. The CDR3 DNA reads TGTGCCAGCAGACTAGCTCCCGCGTACGAGCAGTACTTC. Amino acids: CASRLAPAYEQYF.

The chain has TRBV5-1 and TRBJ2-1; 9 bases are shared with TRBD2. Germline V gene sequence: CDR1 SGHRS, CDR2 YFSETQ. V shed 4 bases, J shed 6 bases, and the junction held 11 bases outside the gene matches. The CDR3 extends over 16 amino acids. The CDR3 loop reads CASSRSASGTLNEQFF. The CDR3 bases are TGCGCCAGCAGCAGATCGGCTAGCGGGACCCTCAATGAGCAGTTCTTC.

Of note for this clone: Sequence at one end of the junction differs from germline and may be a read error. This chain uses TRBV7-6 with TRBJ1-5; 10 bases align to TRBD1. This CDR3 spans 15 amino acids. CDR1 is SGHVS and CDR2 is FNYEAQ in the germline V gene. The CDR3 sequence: CASSSTTGGKQPQHF. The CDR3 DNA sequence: TGTGCCAGCAGCTCCACGACAGGGGGCAAACAGCCCCAGCATTTT.

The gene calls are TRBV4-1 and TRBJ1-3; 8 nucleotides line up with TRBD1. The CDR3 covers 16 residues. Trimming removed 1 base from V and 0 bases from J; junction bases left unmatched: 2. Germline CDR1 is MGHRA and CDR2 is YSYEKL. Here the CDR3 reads CASSQGDRISGNTIYF. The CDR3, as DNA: TGCGCCAGCAGCCAAGGGGACAGGATCTCTGGAAACACCATATATTTT.

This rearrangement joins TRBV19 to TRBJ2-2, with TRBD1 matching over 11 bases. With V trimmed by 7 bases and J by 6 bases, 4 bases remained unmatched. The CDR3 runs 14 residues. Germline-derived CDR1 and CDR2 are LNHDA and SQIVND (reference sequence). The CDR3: CASTEGQGAGELFF. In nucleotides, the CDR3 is TGTGCCAGTACCGAGGGACAGGGGGCCGGGGAGCTGTTTTTT.

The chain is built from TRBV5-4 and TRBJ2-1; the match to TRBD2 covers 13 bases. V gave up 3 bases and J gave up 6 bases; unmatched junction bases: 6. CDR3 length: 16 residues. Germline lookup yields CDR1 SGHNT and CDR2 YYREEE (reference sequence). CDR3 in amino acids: CASSSGGLAGLNEQFF. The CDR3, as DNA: TGTGCCAGCAGCTCGGGGGGACTAGCGGGGCTCAATGAGCAGTTCTTC. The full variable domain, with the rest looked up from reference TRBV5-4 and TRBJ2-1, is ETGVTQSPTHLIKTRGQQVTLRCSSQSGHNTVSWYQQALGQGPQFIFQYYREEENGRGNFPPRFSGLQFPNYSSELNVNALELDDSALYLCASSSGGLAGLNEQFFGPGTRLTVL.

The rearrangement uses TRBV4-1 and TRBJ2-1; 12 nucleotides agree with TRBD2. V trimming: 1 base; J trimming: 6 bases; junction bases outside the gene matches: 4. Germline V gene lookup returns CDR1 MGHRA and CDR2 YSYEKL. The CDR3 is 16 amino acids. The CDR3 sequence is CASSQVPSGRVNEQFF. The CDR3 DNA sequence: TGCGCCAGCAGCCAAGTACCTAGCGGGAGGGTCAATGAGCAGTTCTTC.

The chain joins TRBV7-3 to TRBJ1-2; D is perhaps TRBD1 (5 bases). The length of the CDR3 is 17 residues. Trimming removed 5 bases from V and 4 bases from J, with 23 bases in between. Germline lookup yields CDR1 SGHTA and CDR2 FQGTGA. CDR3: CASSPQPGGTGPYGYTF. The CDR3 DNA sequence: TGTGCCAGCAGCCCCCAGCCAGGTGGAACAGGCCCCTATGGCTACACCTTC.

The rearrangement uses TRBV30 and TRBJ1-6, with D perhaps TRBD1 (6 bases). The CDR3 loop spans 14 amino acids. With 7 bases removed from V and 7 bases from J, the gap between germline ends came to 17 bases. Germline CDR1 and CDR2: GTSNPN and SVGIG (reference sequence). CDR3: CALTLGGANSPLHF. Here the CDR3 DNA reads TGTGCCTTAACCCTAGGGGGGGCAAATTCACCCCTCCACTTT.

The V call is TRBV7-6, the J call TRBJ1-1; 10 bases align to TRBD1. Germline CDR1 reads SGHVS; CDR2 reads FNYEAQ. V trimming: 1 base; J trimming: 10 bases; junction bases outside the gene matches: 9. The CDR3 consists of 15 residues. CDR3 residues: CASSLGGQGSPLAFF. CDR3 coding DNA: TGTGCCAGCAGCTTAGGGGGACAGGGGTCACCGTTAGCTTTCTTT.